A single T cell receptor beta chain is shown here with its context. Its target is not known. The data were obtained in a study of blood T cells in healthy people across ages. A second PCR of about 7 to 12 cycles used a sample-barcoded 5' primer and a J-beta primer mix. Each cDNA molecule was tagged by a template-switch adaptor with 12 random nucleotides. Via MiXCR, TCRdb re-called the 5' RACE reads, giving one row per CDR3 protein. The sample has over a million distinct CDR3 sequences, 55% to 75% seen once. CDR3 length: 12 amino acids. The germline V gene encodes CDR1 SEHNR and CDR2 FQNEAQ (reference sequence). Trimming took off 5 bases at V and 10 bases at J, with 12 bases between the two ends. Study outcomes and limitations: Compared with aged donors, long-lived donors showed fewer expanded clones, suggesting selection. With naive T cell percentage, TCR beta diversity showed a strong correlation.

The origin of this receptor is a man between 18 and 29 years old in good health. The chain has TRBV7-9 and TRBJ2-1, with D possibly being TRBD1 (6 bases). The sequencing input was blood. CDR3 in amino acids: CASSRGWPEQFF. CDR3 sequence (DNA): TGTGCCAGCAGCAGGGGGTGGCCAGAGCAGTTCTTC.